These 8 T cell receptor beta chains share one sample of origin, sequenced in a study of blood T cell repertoires in COVID-19. Assay used: immunoSEQ multiplex PCR; TCRdb lists only in-frame clones, some missing. Counted here are 400,000 to 500,000 clones, roughly 85% occurring once; the ten biggest clones make up over 1.1%. The sequenced material came from peripheral blood. These TCRs come from a woman aged 30 to 39 with active or convalescent COVID-19.

The rearrangement links TRBV6-5 to TRBJ1-2; TRBD1 is a possible D gene (5 bases). The CDR3 is 15 residues long. Trimming stripped 7 bases from V and 5 bases from J, with 20 bases between. CDR1 and CDR2 (germline): MNHEY, SVGAGI. CDR3 coding DNA: TGTGCCAGCACCCCATTCCGTGGGGCAGGGTATGGCTACACCTTC. As protein: CASTPFRGAGYGYTF.

The DNA for the CDR3 is TGTGCCAGCAGCGGGGGGACGGCCCAGTACTTC. Protein product: CASSGGTAQYF. V gene TRBV2 combines with J gene TRBJ2-5; 7 bases fit TRBD2. CDR3 length: 11 residues. V trimming: 6 bases; J trimming: 9 bases; junction bases outside the gene matches: 4. From germline, CDR1 is SNHLY and CDR2 FYNNEI.

This chain uses TRBV5-1 with TRBJ2-7, with TRBD1 matching 7 bases. The germline V gene encodes CDR1 SGHRS and CDR2 YFSETQ. The V segment lost 7 bases and the J segment 3 bases; nucleotides outside the gene matches: 4. The CDR3 is 12 residues long. CDR3: CASASGGYEQYF. The CDR3 region has the DNA TGCGCCAGCGCTTCAGGGGGCTACGAGCAGTACTTC.

This clone was observed once. The genes are TRBV4-1 and TRBJ2-2; TRBD1 agrees at 9 bases. The CDR3 consists of 15 residues. The germline CDR1 and CDR2 sequences are MGHRA and YSYEKL. V lost 1 base to trimming and J lost 7 bases; unmatched junction nucleotides: 4. The CDR3, as DNA: TGCGCCAGCAGCCAAGCGACAGGGGGAGGCGGGGAGCTGTTTTTT. It encodes CASSQATGGGGELFF.

This clone was seen only once. The chain couples TRBV3-1 (or the pseudogene TRBV3-2) to TRBJ1-2, with D unclear. The CDR3 has 11 residues. Germline assignment: CDR1 LGHDT and CDR2 YNNKEL (reference sequence). The V end was cut by 6 bases, the J end by 10 bases, with 12 bases between. In DNA form, the CDR3 reads TGTGCCAGCAGTTCAGAGCGGGACTACACCTTC. This codes for CASSSERDYTF.

This sequence joins TRBV30 and TRBJ2-7; D may be TRBD2 (6 bases). This CDR3 has 16 amino acids. Germline V gene data show CDR1 as GTSNPN and CDR2 as SVGIG (reference sequence). V lost 0 bases to trimming and J lost 9 bases, with 24 bases between them. The CDR3 DNA reads as TGTGCCTGGAGTGTTGGGGGTCACTCACTAGCACCGCCGCAGTACTTC. It translates to CAWSVGGHSLAPPQYF.

Regarding this clone: The sample has other DNA sequences that encode this CDR3 too. This rearrangement joins TRBV5-6 to TRBJ1-4; 7 bases line up with TRBD1. This CDR3 region has 17 residues. V shed 1 base and J 6 bases; nucleotides not matched to a gene: 12. CDR1 SGHDT and CDR2 YYEEEE come from the germline V gene. The CDR3 coding sequence is TGTGCCAGCAGCTTGTTCGGGACAGCTGATAGTCATGAAAAACTGTTTTTT. Its translation: CASSLFGTADSHEKLFF.

This clone came up a few times. Distinct nucleotide sequences in the sample also encode this CDR3. The rearrangement uses TRBV3-1 (or the pseudogene TRBV3-2) and TRBJ1-1; D gene ambiguous. Deletions cut 2 bases from V and 7 bases from J, with 8 bases between. From germline, CDR1 is LGHDT and CDR2 YNNKEL (reference sequence). The CDR3 totals 12 residues. CDR3 amino acids: CASSQTGIEAFF. In DNA, the CDR3 is TGTGCCAGCAGCCAAACCGGGATTGAAGCTTTCTTT.